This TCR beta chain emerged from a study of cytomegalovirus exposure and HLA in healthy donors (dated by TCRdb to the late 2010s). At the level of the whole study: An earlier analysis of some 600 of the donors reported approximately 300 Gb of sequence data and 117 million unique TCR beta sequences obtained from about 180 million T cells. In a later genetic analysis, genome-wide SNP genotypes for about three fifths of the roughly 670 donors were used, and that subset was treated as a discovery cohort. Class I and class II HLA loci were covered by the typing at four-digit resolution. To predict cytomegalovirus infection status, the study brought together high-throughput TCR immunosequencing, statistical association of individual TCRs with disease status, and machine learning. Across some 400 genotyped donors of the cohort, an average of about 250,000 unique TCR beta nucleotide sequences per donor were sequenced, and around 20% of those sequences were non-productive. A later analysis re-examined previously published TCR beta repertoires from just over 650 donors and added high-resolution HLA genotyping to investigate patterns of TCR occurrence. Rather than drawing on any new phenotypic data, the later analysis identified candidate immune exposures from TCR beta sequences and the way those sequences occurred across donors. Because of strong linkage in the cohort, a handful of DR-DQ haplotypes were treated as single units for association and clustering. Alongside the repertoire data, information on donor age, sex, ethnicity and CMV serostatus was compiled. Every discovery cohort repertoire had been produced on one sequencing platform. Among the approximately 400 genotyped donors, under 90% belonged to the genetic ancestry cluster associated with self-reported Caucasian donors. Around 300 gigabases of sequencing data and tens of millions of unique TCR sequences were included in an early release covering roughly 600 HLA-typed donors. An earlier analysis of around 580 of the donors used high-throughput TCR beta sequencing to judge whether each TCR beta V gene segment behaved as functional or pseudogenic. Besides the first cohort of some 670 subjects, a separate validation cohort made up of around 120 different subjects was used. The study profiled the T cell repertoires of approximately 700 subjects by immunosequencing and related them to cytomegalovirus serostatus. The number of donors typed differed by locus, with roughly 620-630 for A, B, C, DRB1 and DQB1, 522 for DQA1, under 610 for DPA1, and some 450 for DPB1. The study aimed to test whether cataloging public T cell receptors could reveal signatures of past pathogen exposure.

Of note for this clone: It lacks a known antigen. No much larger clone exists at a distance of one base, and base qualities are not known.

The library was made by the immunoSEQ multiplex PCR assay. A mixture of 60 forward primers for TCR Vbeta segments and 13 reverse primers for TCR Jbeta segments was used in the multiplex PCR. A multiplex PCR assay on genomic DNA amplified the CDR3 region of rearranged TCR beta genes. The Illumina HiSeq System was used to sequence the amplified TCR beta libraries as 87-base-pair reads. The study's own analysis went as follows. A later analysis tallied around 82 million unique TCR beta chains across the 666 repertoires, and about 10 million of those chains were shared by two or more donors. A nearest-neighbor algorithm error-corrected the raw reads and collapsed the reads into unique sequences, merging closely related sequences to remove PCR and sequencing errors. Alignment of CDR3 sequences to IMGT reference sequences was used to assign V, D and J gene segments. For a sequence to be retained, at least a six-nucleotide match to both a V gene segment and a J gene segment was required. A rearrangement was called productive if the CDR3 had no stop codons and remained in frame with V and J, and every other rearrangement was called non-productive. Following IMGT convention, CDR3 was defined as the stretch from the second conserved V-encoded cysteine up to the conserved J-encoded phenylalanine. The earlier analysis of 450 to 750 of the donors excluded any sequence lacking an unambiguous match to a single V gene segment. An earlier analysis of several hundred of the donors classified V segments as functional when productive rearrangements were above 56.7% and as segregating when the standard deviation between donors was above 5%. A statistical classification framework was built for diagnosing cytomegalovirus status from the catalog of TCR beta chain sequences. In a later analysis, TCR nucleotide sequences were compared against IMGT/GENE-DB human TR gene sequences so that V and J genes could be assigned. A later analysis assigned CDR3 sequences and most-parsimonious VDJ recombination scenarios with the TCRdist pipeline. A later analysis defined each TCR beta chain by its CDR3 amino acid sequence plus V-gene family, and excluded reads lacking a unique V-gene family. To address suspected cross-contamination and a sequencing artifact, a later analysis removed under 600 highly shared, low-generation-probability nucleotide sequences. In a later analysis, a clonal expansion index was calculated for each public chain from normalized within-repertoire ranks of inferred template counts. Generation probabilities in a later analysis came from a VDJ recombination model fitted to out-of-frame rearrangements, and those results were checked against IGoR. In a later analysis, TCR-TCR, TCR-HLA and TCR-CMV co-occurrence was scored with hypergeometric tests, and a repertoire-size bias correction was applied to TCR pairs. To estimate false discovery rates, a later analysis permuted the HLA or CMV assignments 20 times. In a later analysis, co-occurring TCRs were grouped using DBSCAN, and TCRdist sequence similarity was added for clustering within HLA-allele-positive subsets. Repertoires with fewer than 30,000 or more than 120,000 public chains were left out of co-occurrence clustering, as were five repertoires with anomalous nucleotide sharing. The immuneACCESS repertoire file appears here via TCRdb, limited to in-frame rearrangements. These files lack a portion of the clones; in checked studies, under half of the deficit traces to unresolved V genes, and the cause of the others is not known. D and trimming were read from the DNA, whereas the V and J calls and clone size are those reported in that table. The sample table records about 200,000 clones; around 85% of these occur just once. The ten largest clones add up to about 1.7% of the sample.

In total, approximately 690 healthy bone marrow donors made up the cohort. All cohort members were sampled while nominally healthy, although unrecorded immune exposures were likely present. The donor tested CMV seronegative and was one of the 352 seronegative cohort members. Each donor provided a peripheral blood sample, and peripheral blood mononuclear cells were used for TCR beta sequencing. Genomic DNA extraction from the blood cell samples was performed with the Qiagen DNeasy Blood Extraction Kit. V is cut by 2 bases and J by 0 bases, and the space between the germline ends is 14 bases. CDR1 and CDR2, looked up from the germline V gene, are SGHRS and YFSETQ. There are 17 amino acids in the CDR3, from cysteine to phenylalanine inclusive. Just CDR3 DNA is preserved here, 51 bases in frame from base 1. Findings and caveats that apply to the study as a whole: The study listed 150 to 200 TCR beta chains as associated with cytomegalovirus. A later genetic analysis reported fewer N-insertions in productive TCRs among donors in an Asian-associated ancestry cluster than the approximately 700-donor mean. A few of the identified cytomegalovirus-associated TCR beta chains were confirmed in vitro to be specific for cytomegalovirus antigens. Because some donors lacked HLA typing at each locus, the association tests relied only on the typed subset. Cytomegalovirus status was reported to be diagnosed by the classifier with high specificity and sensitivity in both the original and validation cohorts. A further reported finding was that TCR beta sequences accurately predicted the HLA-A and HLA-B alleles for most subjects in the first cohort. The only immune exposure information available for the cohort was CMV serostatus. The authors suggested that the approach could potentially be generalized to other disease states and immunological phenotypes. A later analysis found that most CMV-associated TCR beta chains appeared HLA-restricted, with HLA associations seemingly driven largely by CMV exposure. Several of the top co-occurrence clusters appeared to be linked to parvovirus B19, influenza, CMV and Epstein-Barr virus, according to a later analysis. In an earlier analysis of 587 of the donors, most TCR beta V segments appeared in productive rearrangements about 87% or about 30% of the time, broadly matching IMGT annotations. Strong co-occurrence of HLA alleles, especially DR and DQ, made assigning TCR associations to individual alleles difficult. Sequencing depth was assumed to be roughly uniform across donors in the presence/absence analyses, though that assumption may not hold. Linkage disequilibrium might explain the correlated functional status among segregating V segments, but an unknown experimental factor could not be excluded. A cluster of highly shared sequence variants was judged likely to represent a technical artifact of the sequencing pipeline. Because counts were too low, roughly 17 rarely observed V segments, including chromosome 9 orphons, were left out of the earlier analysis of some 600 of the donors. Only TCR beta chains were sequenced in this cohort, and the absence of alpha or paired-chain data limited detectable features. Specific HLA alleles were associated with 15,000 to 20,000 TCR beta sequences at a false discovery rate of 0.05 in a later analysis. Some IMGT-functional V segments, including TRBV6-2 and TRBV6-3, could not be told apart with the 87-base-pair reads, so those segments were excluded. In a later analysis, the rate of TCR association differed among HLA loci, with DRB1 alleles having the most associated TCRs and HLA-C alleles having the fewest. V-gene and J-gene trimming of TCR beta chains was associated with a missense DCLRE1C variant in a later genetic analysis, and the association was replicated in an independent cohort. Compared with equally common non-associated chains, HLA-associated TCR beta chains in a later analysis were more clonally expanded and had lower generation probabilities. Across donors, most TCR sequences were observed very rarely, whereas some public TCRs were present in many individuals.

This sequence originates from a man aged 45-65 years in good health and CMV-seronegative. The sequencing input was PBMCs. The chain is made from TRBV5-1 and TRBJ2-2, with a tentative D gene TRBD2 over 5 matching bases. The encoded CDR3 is CASSFNPGSANTGELFF. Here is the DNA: TGCGCCAGCAGCTTCAACCCGGGGTCCGCGAACACCGGGGAGCTGTTTTTT. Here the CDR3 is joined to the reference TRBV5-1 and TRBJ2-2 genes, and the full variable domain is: KAGVTQTPRYLIKTRGQQVTLSCSPISGHRSVSWYQQTPGQGLQFLFEYFSETQRNKGNFPGRFSGRQFSNSRSEMNVSTLELGDSALYLCASSFNPGSANTGELFFGEGSRLTVL.